A selection of T cell receptor beta chains follows, all from one sample in a study of response to subunit inactivated influenza vaccine. TCRdb itself ran the RT-PCR reads through MiXCR, one entry per CDR3 protein. The sample records roughly 760,000 distinct CDR3 sequences, 21% being singletons. Material: PBMCs from blood, obtained about 5 days after vaccination. Receptors originate from a man in his fifties or sixties who received an inactivated influenza vaccine. The CDR3 runs from the conserved cysteine through the conserved F or W. D genes are given only for firm matches. Part of the rows lack a size; the others show once, few, many or a class for expanded clones.

size: few
D: .
V: TRBV12-3/TRBV12-4
J: TRBJ1-2
DNA: TGTGCCTGCCGAGCCGACAGGACAAACTATGGCTACACCTTC
CDR3: CACRADRTNYGYTF

size: .
D: .
V: TRBV7-9
J: TRBJ1-3
DNA: TGTGCCAGCGCCCGATCCTCTGGAAACACCATATATTTT
CDR3: CASARSSGNTIYF

size: many
D: TRBD1
V: TRBV5-5
J: TRBJ1-1
DNA: TGTGCCAGCAGCTCGGGACAGGGTCCCCTATCCAACACTGAAGCTTTCTTT
CDR3: CASSSGQGPLSNTEAFF

size: few
D: .
V: TRBV2
J: TRBJ2-1
DNA: TGTGCCAGCACGGGCGGTTACAATGAGCAGTTCTTC
CDR3: CASTGGYNEQFF

size: many
D: .
V: TRBV18
J: TRBJ2-3
DNA: TGCGCCAGCAGCCCCGCGGGCACAGATACGCAGTATTTT
CDR3: CASSPAGTDTQYF

size: few
D: .
V: TRBV5-1
J: TRBJ1-1
DNA: TGCGCCAGCAGCTTGGACCCAGTGAACACTGAAGCTTTCTTT
CDR3: CASSLDPVNTEAFF

size: .
D: TRBD2
V: TRBV4-3
J: TRBJ2-2
DNA: TGCGCCAGCACCCACCGGACTAGCGGGAGCAAGGGGGAGCTGTTTTTT
CDR3: CASTHRTSGSKGELFF

size: few
D: TRBD2
V: TRBV12-3/TRBV12-4
J: TRBJ2-7
DNA: TGTGCCAGCACCCTCAGGCGGGAGGGGCAGCAGTACTTC
CDR3: CASTLRREGQQYF

size: .
D: .
V: TRBV21-1
J: TRBJ2-7
DNA: TGTGCCAGCAGCAGCCACAGGGGCTTTTCCTACGAGCAGTACTTC
CDR3: CASSSHRGFSYEQYF

size: many
D: .
V: TRBV4-3
J: TRBJ2-3
DNA: TGCGCCAGCAGCCAGGGGGGCGGGGGCAGCACAGATACGCAGTATTTT
CDR3: CASSQGGGGSTDTQYF

size: few
D: TRBD2
V: TRBV20-1
J: TRBJ2-1
DNA: TGCAGTGCTAGGGTGGTTACGTTGGCGGGAGGAAAACGCGATGAGCAGTTCTTC
CDR3: CSARVVTLAGGKRDEQFF

size: .
D: .
V: TRBV12-3/TRBV12-4
J: TRBJ1-5
DNA: TGTGCCAGCAGCCCAGAGTATAGCAATCAGCCCCAGCATTTT
CDR3: CASSPEYSNQPQHF

size: .
D: .
V: TRBV2
J: TRBJ2-5
DNA: TGTGCCAGCACAACTACGGGCCGAGGCCAAGAGACCCAGTACTTC
CDR3: CASTTTGRGQETQYF

size: .
D: TRBD2
V: TRBV10-3
J: TRBJ2-3
DNA: TGTGCCATCAGGAGCGTAGCGGGAGGAACAGATACGCAGTATTTT
CDR3: CAIRSVAGGTDTQYF

size: .
D: TRBD1
V: TRBV6-1
J: TRBJ2-7
DNA: TGTGCCAGCAGGCCCTCAGGGGGCGGTGGGCAGTACTTC
CDR3: CASRPSGGGGQYF

size: few
D: TRBD2
V: TRBV4-3
J: TRBJ2-1
DNA: TGCGCCAGCAGCCGGCAGACTAGCGGGAGTCGTGATAATGAGCAGTTCTTC
CDR3: CASSRQTSGSRDNEQFF

size: few
D: .
V: TRBV20-1
J: TRBJ2-3
DNA: TGCAGTGCGTCTTTCCGCGGGGATACAGATACGCAGTATTTT
CDR3: CSASFRGDTDTQYF

size: many
D: .
V: TRBV5-1
J: TRBJ2-3
DNA: TGCGCCAGCAGCTTGGCAAGGCAGGGAACAGATACGCAGTATTTT
CDR3: CASSLARQGTDTQYF

size: few
D: .
V: TRBV10-3
J: TRBJ2-3
DNA: TGTGCCATCAGTGACGGGGGCAGTATTACGCAGTATTTT
CDR3: CAISDGGSITQYF

size: .
D: .
V: TRBV19
J: TRBJ2-5
DNA: TGTGCCAGTAGTTTGATGATTTGGGAGACCCAGTACTTC
CDR3: CASSLMIWETQYF

size: few
D: TRBD1
V: TRBV9
J: TRBJ2-7
DNA: TGTGCCAGCAGCCCTCGACAGGGGGCGTGGGACGAGCAGTACTTC
CDR3: CASSPRQGAWDEQYF

size: .
D: TRBD1
V: TRBV24-1
J: TRBJ2-1
DNA: TGTGCCACCAGTCTCGACAGGGGCCTCTACAATGAGCAGTTCTTC
CDR3: CATSLDRGLYNEQFF

size: few
D: .
V: TRBV12-3/TRBV12-4
J: TRBJ1-4
DNA: TGTGCCAGCAGTTTAGTAGGGGGGCGCAGAGAAAAACTGTTTTTT
CDR3: CASSLVGGRREKLFF

size: .
D: .
V: TRBV15
J: TRBJ2-3
DNA: TGTGCCACCAGCGTCGCCTTAGCTGGAGATACGCAGTATTTT
CDR3: CATSVALAGDTQYF

size: .
D: .
V: TRBV28
J: TRBJ2-7
DNA: TGTGCCAGCAGTTTATGGGAAAGAGGGCTCGAGCAGTACTTC
CDR3: CASSLWERGLEQYF

size: .
D: .
V: TRBV7-2
J: TRBJ2-2
DNA: TGTGCCAGCAGCTGGGTGGGCGGGGAGCTGTTTTTT
CDR3: CASSWVGGELFF

size: few
D: .
V: TRBV18
J: TRBJ1-1
DNA: TGTGCCAGCTCACCACCGTGGGTATTCGGCACTGAAGCTTTCTTT
CDR3: CASSPPWVFGTEAFF

size: few
D: .
V: TRBV27
J: TRBJ2-7
DNA: TGTGCCAGCAGTTTAGTTGGCAGGGGGGACGAGCAGTACTTC
CDR3: CASSLVGRGDEQYF

size: few
D: .
V: TRBV6-5
J: TRBJ2-7
DNA: TGTGCCAGCAGTTACTCCCGGGGAACCTACGAGCAGTACTTC
CDR3: CASSYSRGTYEQYF